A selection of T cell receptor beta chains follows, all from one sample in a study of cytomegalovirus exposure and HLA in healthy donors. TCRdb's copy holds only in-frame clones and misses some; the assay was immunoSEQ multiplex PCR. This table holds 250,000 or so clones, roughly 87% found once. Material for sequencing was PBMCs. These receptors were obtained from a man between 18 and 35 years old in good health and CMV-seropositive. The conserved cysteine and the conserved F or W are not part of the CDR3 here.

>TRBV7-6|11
ASSLTTNEKLF
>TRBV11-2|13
ASSYKASGSYEQY
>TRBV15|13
ATSRGTGASGGYT
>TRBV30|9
ACTPNTEAF
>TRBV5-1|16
ASSPDSVHPSGANVLT
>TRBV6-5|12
ASSYGPDNQPQH
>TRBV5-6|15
ASSFNPLAGGSYEQY
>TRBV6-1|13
ASSGDGYSGNTIY
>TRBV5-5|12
ASTYQGQNYGYT
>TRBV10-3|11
AISDAGEDEQY
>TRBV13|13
ASSLDGRSYNEQF
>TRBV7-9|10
ASSLAADTQY
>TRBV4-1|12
ASSQEGGPYGYT
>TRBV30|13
AWSLWSGSYNEQF
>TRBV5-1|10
ASSLAGFGYT
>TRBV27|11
ASSLSGRNEQF
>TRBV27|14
ASSLTGTSVYNEQF
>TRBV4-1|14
ASNNGAGDGTTEAF
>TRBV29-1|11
SVETPSSNEQF
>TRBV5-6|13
ASSSGLIRNTEAF
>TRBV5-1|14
ASSLGSGGSTDTQY
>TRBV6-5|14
ASSYSKLAGTDTQY
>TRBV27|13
ASGALAEIYNEQF
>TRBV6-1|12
ASITAGAGDTQY
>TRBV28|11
ASFTGIGQPQH
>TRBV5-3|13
ASSFRGATNEKLF
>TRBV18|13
ASALLGGGDEKLF
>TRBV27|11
ASSFHVRETQY
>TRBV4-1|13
ASSQDGRDYNEQF
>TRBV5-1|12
ASSFQGGQETQY
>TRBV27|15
ASSPTGRTADNYGYT
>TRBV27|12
ASSYFRGNTEAF
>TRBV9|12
ASSRWDGSYEQY
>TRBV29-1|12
SARPQGMNTEAF
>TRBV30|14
AWSAITSGYYNEQF
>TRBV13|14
ASSLEGGNSGNTIY
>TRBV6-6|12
ASGQGERSYEQY
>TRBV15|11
ATSRGQGFYAF
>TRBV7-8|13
ASNPRDRESYEQY
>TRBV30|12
AWSVHPNTGELF
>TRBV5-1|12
ASTGQGGFYEQY
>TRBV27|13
ASSRQGRWGQPQH
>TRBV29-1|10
SVLDGTDTQY
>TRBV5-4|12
ASSLEAGRTEAF
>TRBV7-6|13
ASSLGQASGYEQY
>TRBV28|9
AILGTGELF
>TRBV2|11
ASSEIFGETQY